The sequence of this T cell receptor beta chain was determined in a study of human T cells and chemical hapten exposure. Study results and limitations: Unchanged with DPC sensitization were TCRs above 1 in 1000 frequency. There were significantly more large CDR3 similarity clusters among expanded TCRs than among controls.

The V and J ends lost 3 bases and 1 base respectively, with 9 bases between them. CDR1 is MDHEN and CDR2 is SYDVKM in the germline V gene. This CDR3 has 14 amino acids. Single cDNA molecules in the library carried unique molecular identifiers attached during preparation. TCRdb reprocessed the RACE reads via MiXCR and lists one record per CDR3 protein. The sample holds about 380,000 distinct CDR3 sequences, 5% to 6.5% seen once. As regards this clonotype: Its antigen is unknown.

The time point is: pre-sensitization, week 0. The sample's treatment: therapeutic diphenylcyclopropenone sensitization with weekly scalp DPC. This clonotype was sampled from a woman between 50 and 59 years old with alopecia areata. Some clones in this sample may be carry-over from other donors' samples. This chain joins TRBV28 and TRBJ1-1; D ambiguous. Material: whole blood, obtained in connection with sensitization to the hapten diphenylcyclopropenone (DPC). The CDR3 nucleotides read TGTGCCAGCAGTTTGGGTAGATCGAACACTGAAGCTTTCTTT. Its translation: CASSLGRSNTEAFF.